Following are 25 T cell receptor beta chains from one sample sequenced in a study of blood T cell repertoires in COVID-19. TCRdb's table, derived via immunoSEQ multiplex PCR, lists solely in-frame clones and lacks some. The table shows 180,000 or so clones, with around 90% occurring only once. The specimen sequenced was peripheral blood. The receptors here all came from a man in his forties or fifties with acute or convalescent COVID-19.

The V gene is TRBV5-4, the J gene TRBJ2-7, with a possible D match to TRBD1 (6 bases). Trimming removed 5 bases from V and 3 bases from J, with 18 bases in between. The length of the CDR3 is 15 residues. In germline, CDR1 is SGHNT, CDR2 YYREEE (reference sequence). The CDR3 spells CASSTERTAFYEQYF. The CDR3 coding sequence is TGTGCCAGCAGTACGGAGAGGACAGCTTTCTACGAGCAGTACTTC.

V usage is TRBV6-5 and J usage is TRBJ1-2; the D is unclear. Germline assignment: CDR1 MNHEY and CDR2 SVGAGI. The CDR3 covers 13 residues. V was pared by 7 bases and J by 5 bases, with 14 bases between. CDR3 coding DNA: TGTGCCAGCACCAGCGGTACTCTGTATGGCTACACCTTC. Residues: CASTSGTLYGYTF.

The chain's CDR3 is CASSIGGNGNTIYF. In DNA form, the CDR3 reads TGTGCCAGTAGTATCGGGGGAAATGGAAACACCATATATTTT. The J gene is TRBJ1-3, the V gene TRBV19; TRBD1 might be the D (5 bases). The CDR3 has 14 amino acids. Germline V gene data show CDR1 as LNHDA and CDR2 as SQIVND (reference sequence). Trimming stripped 3 bases from V and 3 bases from J, with 9 bases between.

The chain couples TRBV10-3 to TRBJ2-7; D possibly corresponds to TRBD1 (6 bases). CDR1 is ENHRY, CDR2 SYGVKD, per germline. The CDR3 contains 12 residues. V was clipped by 0 bases and J by 7 bases, with 7 bases between them. CDR3 region: CAISESGGEQYF. DNA of the CDR3: TGTGCCATCAGTGAGTCAGGGGGAGAGCAGTACTTC.

V gene TRBV7-6 combines with J gene TRBJ1-1, with 8 nucleotides matching TRBD1. Germline CDR1 and CDR2: SGHVS and FNYEAQ. This CDR3 has 15 residues. The V gene end was trimmed by 5 bases and the J gene end by 0 bases; junction bases not matched to a gene: 5. The CDR3 DNA is TGTGCCAGCAGCGCCCTGACAGGGGTGAACACTGAAGCTTTCTTT. Translated: CASSALTGVNTEAFF.

V is TRBV27 and J is TRBJ1-2, with 9 bases fitting TRBD1. After removal of 6 bases from V and 2 bases from J, the junction contained 1 base not matched to a gene. Per the germline V gene, CDR1 is MNHEY and CDR2 is SMNVEV (reference sequence). CDR3 length equals 13 residues. CDR3 sequence reads: CASRGQGNYGYTF. In DNA, the CDR3 is TGTGCCAGCAGGGGACAGGGCAACTATGGCTACACCTTC.

This sequence joins TRBV3-1 (or the pseudogene TRBV3-2) and TRBJ1-1; no clear D gene. Germline V CDR1 and CDR2: LGHDT, YNNKEL (reference sequence). CDR3 length equals 13 residues. Trimming took 1 base from V and 4 from J, leaving 7 bases between them. The CDR3 DNA reads TGTGCCAGCAGCCAAGTGTTCAGCACTGAAGCTTTCTTT. This translates into CASSQVFSTEAFF.

This chain connects TRBV25-1 to TRBJ2-7, with 8 bases matching TRBD2. The CDR3 is made up of 14 amino acids. With V trimmed by 5 bases and J by 2 bases, 5 bases remained unmatched. Germline lookup yields CDR1 MGHDK and CDR2 SYGVNS. The chain's CDR3 is CASSLAGLAYEQYF. Here the CDR3 DNA reads TGTGCCAGCAGTTTAGCGGGACTAGCCTACGAGCAGTACTTC.

In its sample, this clone was seen once. This chain links TRBV6-4 with TRBJ1-2; D gene uncertain. The CDR3 totals 15 residues. Germline V CDR1 and CDR2: MRHNA, SNTAGT. With 5 bases removed from V and 7 bases from J, the gap between germline ends came to 20 bases. This CDR3 is CASSKEFVPSGGYTF. CDR3 DNA: TGTGCCAGCAGTAAAGAGTTCGTCCCGTCGGGTGGCTACACCTTC.

The genes are TRBV5-1 and TRBJ2-6, with D possibly TRBD1 on 6 matching bases. V lost 4 bases, J lost 0 bases, and 14 bases lay in between. CDR3 size: 17 residues. Germline V lookup: CDR1 SGHRS, CDR2 YFSETQ. The CDR3 loop is CASSLIGQTSGANVLTF. CDR3 bases: TGCGCCAGCAGCCTGATAGGACAGACCTCTGGGGCCAACGTCCTGACTTTC.

The J gene is TRBJ1-1, the V gene TRBV10-2; 7 bases agree with TRBD1. Looked up from germline, CDR1 is WSHSY and CDR2 is SAAADI. J lost 4 bases, V lost 3 bases, and 8 bases had no gene match. The CDR3 extends over 15 amino acids. DNA of the CDR3: TGCGCCAGCAGTGATTCGACAGGGACGACCACTGAAGCTTTCTTT. Its translation is CASSDSTGTTTEAFF.

The chain has TRBV5-1 and TRBJ2-7; 7 positions match TRBD2. Germline V gives CDR1 SGHRS, CDR2 YFSETQ. This CDR3 region has 14 residues. The ends lost 2 bases at V and 5 bases at J; junction bases unmatched: 7. CDR3 DNA sequence: TGCGCCAGCAGCTTCGGGCAGGGAGGGAACGAGCAGTACTTC. Encoded protein: CASSFGQGGNEQYF. The full variable domain, rest sourced from reference TRBV5-1 and TRBJ2-7, is KAGVTQTPRYLIKTRGQQVTLSCSPISGHRSVSWYQQTPGQGLQFLFEYFSETQRNKGNFPGRFSGRQFSNSRSEMNVSTLELGDSALYLCASSFGQGGNEQYFGPGTRLTVT.

This clone was observed a single time. The chain recombines TRBV11-2 with TRBJ2-1; TRBD2 matches at 12 bases. Trimming removed 1 base from V and 4 bases from J; junction bases left unmatched: 5. The germline gives CDR1 SGHAT, CDR2 FQNNGV. CDR3 length: 17 residues. CDR3 nucleotides: TGTGCCAGCAGCTTAGTACGGACTAGCGGGACTTACAATGAGCAGTTCTTC. Encoded protein: CASSLVRTSGTYNEQFF. Variable domain in full (rest from reference TRBV11-2 and TRBJ2-1): EAGVAQSPRYKIIEKRQSVAFWCNPISGHATLYWYQQILGQGPKLLIQFQNNGVVDDSQLPKDRFSAERLKGVDSTLKIQPAKLEDSAVYLCASSLVRTSGTYNEQFFGPGTRLTVL.

V is TRBV30 and J is TRBJ2-2, with D possibly matching TRBD1 (6 bases). The ends were cut back, 5 bases at V and 1 base at J, with 14 bases in the middle. CDR1 GTSNPN and CDR2 SVGIG come from the germline V gene (reference sequence). This CDR3 has 15 residues. CDR3 loop: CAWGQSLRNTGELFF. The CDR3 coding sequence is TGTGCCTGGGGACAGTCGTTAAGGAACACCGGGGAGCTGTTTTTT.

This clone was observed once. This chain links TRBV6-5 with TRBJ1-2; a possible D gene is TRBD1 (6 bases). Germline values: CDR1 MNHEY, CDR2 SVGAGI. The V end was cut by 6 bases, the J end by 4 bases, with 9 bases between. There are 12 residues in the CDR3. CDR3 in DNA: TGTGCCAGCAGGACAGGCCCCTATGGCTACACCTTC. Translating it yields CASRTGPYGYTF.

The CDR3 reads CASSQTLGYNEQFF. As DNA, the CDR3 is TGTGCCAGCAGCCAAACTCTAGGATACAATGAGCAGTTCTTC. J is TRBJ2-1 and V is TRBV7-9; D uncertain. Germline CDR1 SEHNR, CDR2 FQNEAQ (reference sequence). This CDR3 has 14 residues. With 5 bases removed from V and 4 bases from J, the gap between germline ends came to 12 bases.

The chain joins TRBV18 to TRBJ1-1, with 8 bases lining up with TRBD1. V lost 3 bases and J lost 7; bases outside the gene matches: 13. CDR1 is KGHSH, CDR2 LQKENI, per germline. The CDR3 is made up of 16 amino acids. CDR3 protein: CASSPRTGSYPFEAFF. The CDR3 coding sequence is TGTGCCAGCTCACCTCGGACAGGGTCTTACCCTTTTGAAGCTTTCTTT.

The rearrangement uses TRBV7-2 and TRBJ2-5; D unresolved. CDR1 is SGHTA, CDR2 FQGNSA, per germline. V was clipped by 4 bases and J by 4 bases, with 4 bases between them. This CDR3 is 11 amino acids long. CDR3 nucleotides: TGTGCCAGCAGCTCCGGAGAGACCCAGTACTTC. Translating gives CASSSGETQYF.

This clone has a single count. The chain uses TRBV27 and TRBJ1-6, with D possibly matching TRBD1 (5 bases). Trimming took off 3 bases at V and 0 bases at J, with 15 bases between the two ends. Per germline, CDR1 MNHEY and CDR2 SMNVEV (reference sequence). The CDR3 has 18 residues. CDR3 DNA: TGTGCCAGCAGTTTGTTCGGGACTGTCAGCTCCTATAATTCACCCCTCCACTTT. Encoded protein: CASSLFGTVSSYNSPLHF.

J is TRBJ1-2 and V is TRBV11-2, with a tentative D call TRBD1 (5 bases). The CDR3 loop spans 15 amino acids. Trimming stripped 3 bases from V and 5 bases from J, with 16 bases between. The germline V gene has CDR1 SGHAT and CDR2 FQNNGV. In nucleotides, the CDR3 is TGTGCCAGCAGCTTGGGAGGGACCCTTAAGTATGGCTACACCTTC. Translation gives CASSLGGTLKYGYTF.

This rearrangement joins TRBV5-1 to TRBJ1-1; 10 bases line up with TRBD1. In germline, CDR1 is SGHRS, CDR2 YFSETQ. Unmatched junction bases numbered 6, after V lost 4 bases and J lost 0 bases. This CDR3 contains 16 residues. Written as DNA, the CDR3 is TGCGCCAGCAGCCCGCCGGGACAGGGGATGAACACTGAAGCTTTCTTT. Amino acid sequence: CASSPPGQGMNTEAFF.

The genes are TRBV19 and TRBJ2-7; D remains unclear. The ends were cut back, 2 bases at V and 2 bases at J, with 7 bases in the middle. Germline lookup yields CDR1 LNHDA and CDR2 SQIVND (reference sequence). The CDR3 consists of 13 residues. In nucleotides, the CDR3 is TGTGCCAGTAGTATAACAGATACCTACGAGCAGTACTTC. Translated, it gives CASSITDTYEQYF.

Here the CDR3 reads CAIKETVENTEAFF. CDR3 DNA sequence: TGTGCCATCAAAGAGACAGTAGAGAACACTGAAGCTTTCTTT. The chain combines TRBV10-3 with TRBJ1-1, with D possibly TRBD1 on 5 matching bases. The germline V and J ends were trimmed by 7 bases and 1 base, with 13 bases remaining between them. CDR1 and CDR2 (germline): ENHRY, SYGVKD. This CDR3 has 14 amino acids.

The rearrangement uses TRBV9 and TRBJ2-7; 14 bases map to TRBD2. Trimming removed 4 bases from V and 6 bases from J; junction bases left unmatched: 3. Per the germline V gene, CDR1 is SGDLS and CDR2 is YYNGEE. The CDR3 length is 14 residues. The CDR3 DNA sequence: TGTGCCAGCAGCAAGGGACTAGCGGGGGCCGAGCAGTACTTC. This codes for CASSKGLAGAEQYF.

The rearrangement links TRBV18 to TRBJ1-5, with D maybe TRBD1 (5 bases). The germline V gene encodes CDR1 KGHSH and CDR2 LQKENI. Trimming pared 1 base from V and 3 bases from J, leaving 10 bases between. The CDR3 sequence is 15 residues long. CDR3 nucleotide sequence: TGTGCCAGCTCACCACGGCAGGGAAACAATCAGCCCCAGCATTTT. It yields the protein CASSPRQGNNQPQHF.